One and the same sample provided the 18 T cell receptor beta chains below, sequenced in a study of cytomegalovirus exposure and HLA in healthy donors. Use of 60 Vbeta and 13 Jbeta primers characterized the PCR. Measured with immunoSEQ multiplex PCR; TCRdb has only the in-frame clones, and not every one. This table has over 100,000 clones, over 65% appearing once. The sequenced material came from PBMCs. These receptor sequences come from a middle-aged man in good health and CMV-seronegative.

This rearrangement joins TRBV6-5 to TRBJ2-7; D is uncertain. Trimming shortened V by 2 bases and J by 3 bases, and 11 bases separated the two germline ends. This CDR3 contains 14 residues. Looked up from germline, CDR1 is MNHEY and CDR2 is SVGAGI. The CDR3 protein is CASSYVSSHYEQYF. The CDR3 DNA reads TGTGCCAGCAGTTACGTGTCATCCCACTACGAGCAGTACTTC.

The CDR3 DNA sequence: TGTGCCAGCAGTGAGGTCTTTTTGAGGCCCCAGCATTTT. Translating gives CASSEVFLRPQHF. The chain recombines TRBV2 with TRBJ1-5; no definite D call. V was trimmed by 3 bases and J by 9 bases, leaving 12 bases between them. Per germline, CDR1 SNHLY and CDR2 FYNNEI. This CDR3 contains 13 residues.

The chain couples TRBV7-9 to TRBJ2-5; D may be TRBD2 (6 bases). The V end was cut by 2 bases, the J end by 10 bases, with 14 bases between. The CDR3 sequence is 13 residues long. The germline gives CDR1 SEHNR, CDR2 FQNEAQ (reference sequence). CDR3 region: CASSLNWFGGQYF. The CDR3 DNA is TGTGCCAGCAGCTTAAACTGGTTCGGGGGCCAGTACTTC.

The chain couples TRBV5-6 to TRBJ1-6, with no clear D. Trimming left V 1 base short and J 7 bases short, with 15 bases between. Germline lookup yields CDR1 SGHDT and CDR2 YYEEEE. This CDR3 has 16 residues. The CDR3 reads CASSLNAGGGNSPLHF. In DNA, the CDR3 is TGTGCCAGCAGCTTGAACGCCGGTGGAGGAAATTCACCCCTCCACTTT.

The gene calls are TRBV4-2 and TRBJ2-1; 8 bases map to TRBD2. The CDR3 is 15 amino acids. Trimming removed 4 bases from V and 7 bases from J; junction bases left unmatched: 9. The V gene's germline CDR1 is LGHNA and CDR2 YNFKEQ. CDR3 loop: CASSPSGGGLNEQFF. CDR3 nucleotide sequence: TGTGCCAGCAGCCCGTCCGGGGGGGGGCTGAATGAGCAGTTCTTC.

The genes are TRBV7-9 and TRBJ2-1; TRBD2 might be the D (7 bases). V was cut by 5 bases and J by 8 bases, with 22 bases left in between. CDR1 and CDR2 from the germline V gene are SEHNR and FQNEAQ (reference sequence). CDR3 size: 16 residues. As DNA, the CDR3 is TGTGCCAGCAGCCCCGGAGGGGGGGTGAATGGCGATGAGCAGTTCTTC. Translating it yields CASSPGGGVNGDEQFF. The full variable domain, with the rest looked up from reference TRBV7-9 and TRBJ2-1, is DTGVSQNPRHKITKRGQNVTFRCDPISEHNRLYWYRQTLGQGPEFLTYFQNEAQLEKSRLLSDRFSAERPKGSFSTLEIQRTEQGDSAMYLCASSPGGGVNGDEQFFGPGTRLTVL.

The CDR3 DNA is TGTGCCAGCAGCTTCCTTGGACAGGGAGGTAGTGAAAAACTGTTTTTT. Translation: CASSFLGQGGSEKLFF. The V gene is TRBV11-2, the J gene TRBJ1-4; 8 bases are a match to TRBD1. After removal of 3 bases from V and 7 bases from J, the junction contained 10 bases not matched to a gene. The germline gives CDR1 SGHAT, CDR2 FQNNGV. CDR3 length: 16 residues.

This chain links TRBV25-1 with TRBJ1-6; possible D gene TRBD1, 6 bases. Trimming took 2 bases from V and 0 from J, leaving 11 bases between them. This CDR3 has 17 residues. The germline gives CDR1 MGHDK, CDR2 SYGVNS. The CDR3 coding sequence is TGTGCCAGCAGTGAAAGGGGGGGAAGCTCCTATAATTCACCCCTCCACTTT. Translating it yields CASSERGGSSYNSPLHF.

As to this clone: Other DNA sequences in this specimen translate into the identical CDR3. V is TRBV18 and J is TRBJ2-7, with 9 bases that match TRBD1. Germline V gene data show CDR1 as KGHSH and CDR2 as LQKENI. After removal of 3 bases from V and 4 bases from J, the junction contained 7 bases not matched to a gene. The length of the CDR3 is 15 residues. This chain's CDR3 is CASSPPGQGYYEQYF. The CDR3 bases are TGTGCCAGCTCACCGCCGGGACAGGGCTATTACGAGCAGTACTTC.

This rearrangement joins TRBV5-6 to TRBJ1-1; TRBD1 matches at 7 bases. This CDR3 has 16 amino acids. CDR1 and CDR2 from the germline V gene are SGHDT and YYEEEE. Trimming at V came to 0 bases and at J to 4 bases, leaving 9 bases not matched to a gene. The CDR3 loop is CASSLVLEGAGTEAFF. The CDR3 coding sequence is TGTGCCAGCAGCTTGGTCCTGGAGGGGGCGGGCACTGAAGCTTTCTTT. Using reference TRBV5-6 and TRBJ1-1 for the parts outside the CDR3, the full variable domain is DAGVTQSPTHLIKTRGQQVTLRCSPKSGHDTVSWYQQALGQGPQFIFQYYEEEERQRGNFPDRFSGHQFPNYSSELNVNALLLGDSALYLCASSLVLEGAGTEAFFGQGTRLTVV.

This sequence joins TRBV11-2 and TRBJ2-2, with 7 bases that match TRBD2. The CDR3 totals 16 residues. Germline CDR1 is SGHAT and CDR2 is FQNNGV. V lost 2 bases, J lost 3 bases, and 6 bases stayed unmatched. The CDR3: CASSLYVGGDTGELFF. CDR3 DNA: TGTGCCAGCAGCTTATACGTGGGGGGGGACACCGGGGAGCTGTTTTTT.

The chain employs TRBV2 and TRBJ2-7; the match to TRBD2 covers 8 bases. The CDR3 covers 15 residues. Trimming took 3 bases from V and 3 from J; bases not matched to a gene: 7. Germline loops: CDR1 SNHLY, CDR2 FYNNEI. For the CDR3, the DNA is TGTGCCAGCAGTGAGGGTCCGGGAGGGAACTACGAGCAGTACTTC. Translated, it gives CASSEGPGGNYEQYF. The full variable domain, completed using reference TRBV2 and TRBJ2-7, is EPEVTQTPSHQVTQMGQEVILRCVPISNHLYFYWYRQILGQKVEFLVSFYNNEISEKSEIFDDQFSVERPDGSNFTLKIRSTKLEDSAMYFCASSEGPGGNYEQYFGPGTRLTVT.

The chain has TRBV5-5 and TRBJ1-5; 8 positions agree with TRBD1. V was clipped by 10 bases and J by 7 bases; unmatched bases: 16. This CDR3 has 15 amino acids. Per germline, CDR1 SGHKS and CDR2 YYEKEE (reference sequence). The CDR3 loop is CAGSQGTGRIQPQHF. The CDR3 DNA reads as TGTGCCGGAAGCCAAGGGACAGGTCGAATCCAGCCCCAGCATTTT.

The V call is TRBV5-1, the J call TRBJ2-3, with TRBD2 identical over 15 bases. After removal of 4 bases from V and 1 base from J, the junction contained 7 bases not matched to a gene. The CDR3 totals 18 residues. Germline CDR1 is SGHRS and CDR2 is YFSETQ. The CDR3 nucleotides read TGCGCCAGCAGCCTTCGGACTAGCGGGGGGGCGGGCACAGATACGCAGTATTTT. The encoded protein is CASSLRTSGGAGTDTQYF.

The chain links TRBV7-9 to TRBJ1-4, with D maybe TRBD1 (6 bases). Germline V gene lookup returns CDR1 SEHNR and CDR2 FQNEAQ (reference sequence). The CDR3 runs to 17 residues. V was cut by 3 bases and J by 6 bases, with 20 bases left in between. The DNA for the CDR3 is TGTGCCAGCAGCTTCTGGGCAGGGGCCTCCGAGTATGAAAAACTGTTTTTT. Residues: CASSFWAGASEYEKLFF. Supplemented by reference TRBV7-9 and TRBJ1-4, the full variable domain reads DTGVSQNPRHKITKRGQNVTFRCDPISEHNRLYWYRQTLGQGPEFLTYFQNEAQLEKSRLLSDRFSAERPKGSFSTLEIQRTEQGDSAMYLCASSFWAGASEYEKLFFGSGTQLSVL.

The V call is TRBV11-2, the J call TRBJ2-3, with D possibly being TRBD1 (5 bases). The CDR3 is 15 amino acids. Germline assignment: CDR1 SGHAT and CDR2 FQNNGV. Trimming pared 3 bases from V and 3 bases from J, leaving 13 bases between. Written as DNA, the CDR3 is TGTGCCAGCAGCTTTTCAGGGTTTGGGACAGATACGCAGTATTTT. Its protein is CASSFSGFGTDTQYF.

This clone was observed a handful of times. The chain employs TRBV11-2 and TRBJ1-3; tentative D call: TRBD1 (6 bases). Germline values: CDR1 SGHAT, CDR2 FQNNGV. This CDR3 has 16 amino acids. Trimming left V 5 bases short and J 2 bases short, with 16 bases between. This chain's CDR3 is CASSPYRTGTGNTIYF. Written as DNA, the CDR3 is TGTGCCAGCAGCCCGTACCGTACAGGGACTGGAAACACCATATATTTT.

The chain recombines TRBV15 with TRBJ2-7, with TRBD1 matching over 7 bases. The germline gives CDR1 LNHNV, CDR2 YYDKDF (reference sequence). This CDR3 is 14 amino acids long. J was trimmed by 1 base and V by 5 bases; bases with no gene match: 5. The chain's CDR3 is CATSSRTGSYEQYF. The CDR3 nucleotides are TGTGCCACCAGCTCCCGGACAGGTTCCTACGAGCAGTACTTC.